This T cell receptor (beta chain) was identified in a study of cytomegalovirus exposure and HLA in healthy donors. Germline V gene lookup returns CDR1 SGHRS and CDR2 YFSETQ. Trimming cost V 1 base and J 5 bases; bases outside gene matches: 9. The CDR3 runs 16 residues. The PCR employed 60 Vbeta primers together with 13 Jbeta primers. Sequencing used immunoSEQ multiplex PCR; TCRdb keeps in-frame clones, though not all of them. The data show around 110,000 clones, approximately 66% seen once. The J gene is TRBJ2-5, the V gene TRBV5-1; 9 nucleotides match TRBD2. Sequencing was performed on PBMCs. The receptor was derived from a woman between 40 and 50 years old in good health and CMV-seropositive. CDR3 nucleotide sequence: TGCGCCAGCAGCTTGTTAGGGGCTAGCGGGACTGAGACCCAGTACTTC. Amino acid sequence: CASSLLGASGTETQYF. Full variable domain (remainder filled in from reference TRBV5-1 and TRBJ2-5): KAGVTQTPRYLIKTRGQQVTLSCSPISGHRSVSWYQQTPGQGLQFLFEYFSETQRNKGNFPGRFSGRQFSNSRSEMNVSTLELGDSALYLCASSLLGASGTETQYFGPGTRLLVL.